This TCR beta chain was profiled in a study of shared clonotypes between healthy human individuals. About the research overall: Three plates each covered CD4 naive and memory; CD8 naive two, CD8 memory one. Study results and limitations: In having few donors, the study represented limited genetic and exposure-history diversity.

With respect to this clone: Antigen: not known.

The V gene's germline CDR1 is SGHTS and CDR2 YDEGEE. The V end was cut by 0 bases, the J end by 3 bases, with 10 bases between. CDR3 length: 15 residues. The assay ran at deep level. Replicate PCRs from sorted subsets contained about 200 ng DNA, which is 30,000 to 35,000 T cell genomes. The assay was immunoSEQ multiplex PCR, and TCRdb's table has in-frame clones only and misses some. Of under 2.5 million clones listed, around 93% are singletons. The rearrangement joins TRBV5-8 to TRBJ1-5; no firm D call. The specimen was naive CD4+ T cells from PBMCs. Subset denoted: CD45RA+ positively selected. The source of this sequence is a man younger than 35 in good health. Some clones in this sample may be carry-over from other donors' samples. In DNA, the CDR3 is TGTGCCAGCAGCTTGGTTCTTTCTGTCAATCAGCCCCAGCATTTT. Amino acid sequence: CASSLVLSVNQPQHF. Drawing the rest from reference TRBV5-8 and TRBJ1-5, the complete variable domain is EAGVTQSPTHLIKTRGQQATLRCSPISGHTSVYWYQQALGLGLQFLLWYDEGEERNRGNFPPRFSGRQFPNYSSELNVNALELEDSALYLCASSLVLSVNQPQHFGDGTRLSIL.